This T cell receptor beta chain stems from a study of CD8 T cells in Susac syndrome. Random-hexamer reverse transcription was applied to roughly 0.5 to 1 ug RNA. TCRdb redid the calling of the immunoSEQ multiplex PCR reads with MiXCR, one entry per CDR3 protein. The sample holds some 210,000 distinct CDR3 sequences, about 94% seen once. The CDR3 sequence is 15 residues long. The germline gives CDR1 SQVTM, CDR2 ANQGSEA. J was trimmed by 6 bases and V by 6 bases; bases with no gene match: 14. This sequence was found in a human donor with Susac syndrome. The V and J genes are TRBV29-1 and TRBJ2-7; TRBD1 agrees at 10 bases. Sequencing was carried out using CD4+ T cells from PBMCs. CDR3 amino acids: CSVRQGAGMVGEQYF. The CDR3, as DNA: TGCAGCGTCCGACAGGGGGCTGGTATGGTAGGCGAGCAGTACTTC.